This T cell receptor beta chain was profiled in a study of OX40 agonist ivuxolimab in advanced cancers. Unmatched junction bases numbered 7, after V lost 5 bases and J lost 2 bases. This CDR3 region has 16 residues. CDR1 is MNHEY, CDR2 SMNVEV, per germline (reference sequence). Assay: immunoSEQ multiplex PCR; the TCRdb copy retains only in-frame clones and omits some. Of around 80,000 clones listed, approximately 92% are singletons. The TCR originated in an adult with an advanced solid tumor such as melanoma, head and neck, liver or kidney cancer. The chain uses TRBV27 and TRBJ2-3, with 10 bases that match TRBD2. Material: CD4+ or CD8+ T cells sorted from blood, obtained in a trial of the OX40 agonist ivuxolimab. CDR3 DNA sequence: TGTGCCAGCAGTCGTACTAGCGGGGAGATCACAGATACGCAGTATTTT. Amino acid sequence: CASSRTSGEITDTQYF.